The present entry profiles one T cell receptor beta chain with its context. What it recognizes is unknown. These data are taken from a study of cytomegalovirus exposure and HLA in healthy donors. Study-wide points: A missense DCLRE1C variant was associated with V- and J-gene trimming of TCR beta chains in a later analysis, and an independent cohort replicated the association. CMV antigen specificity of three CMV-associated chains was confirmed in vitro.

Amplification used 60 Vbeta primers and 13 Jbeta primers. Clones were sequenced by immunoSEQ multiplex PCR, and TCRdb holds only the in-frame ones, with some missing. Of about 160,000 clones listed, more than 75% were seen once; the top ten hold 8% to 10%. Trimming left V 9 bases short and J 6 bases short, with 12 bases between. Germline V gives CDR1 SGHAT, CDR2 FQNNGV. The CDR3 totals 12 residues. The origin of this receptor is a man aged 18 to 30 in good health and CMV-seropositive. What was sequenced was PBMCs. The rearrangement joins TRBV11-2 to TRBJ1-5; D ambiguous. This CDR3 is CARSGETQPQHF. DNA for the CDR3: TGTGCCAGATCGGGTGAGACTCAGCCCCAGCATTTT.